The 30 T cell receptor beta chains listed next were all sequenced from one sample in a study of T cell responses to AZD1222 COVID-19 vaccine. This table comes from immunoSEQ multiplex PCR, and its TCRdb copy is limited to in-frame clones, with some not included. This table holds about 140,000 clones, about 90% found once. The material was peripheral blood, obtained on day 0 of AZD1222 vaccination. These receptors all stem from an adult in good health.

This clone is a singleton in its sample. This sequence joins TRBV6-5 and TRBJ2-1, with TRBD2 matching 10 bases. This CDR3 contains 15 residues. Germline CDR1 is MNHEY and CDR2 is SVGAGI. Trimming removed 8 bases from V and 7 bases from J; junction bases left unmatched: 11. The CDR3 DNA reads TGTGCCAGCGGTTTCAGGACTAGCGGTCGAAATGAGCAGTTCTTC. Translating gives CASGFRTSGRNEQFF.

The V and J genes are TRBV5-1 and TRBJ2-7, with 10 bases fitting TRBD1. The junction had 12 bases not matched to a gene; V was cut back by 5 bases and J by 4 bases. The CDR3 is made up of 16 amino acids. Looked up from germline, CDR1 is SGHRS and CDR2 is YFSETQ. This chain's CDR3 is CASSLGLGQGVYEQYF. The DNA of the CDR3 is TGCGCCAGCAGTTTAGGTCTTGGACAGGGGGTATACGAGCAGTACTTC.

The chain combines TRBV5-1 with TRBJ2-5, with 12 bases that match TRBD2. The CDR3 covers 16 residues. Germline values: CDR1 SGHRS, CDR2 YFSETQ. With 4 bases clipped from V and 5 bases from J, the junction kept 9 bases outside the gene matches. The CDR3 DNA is TGCGCCAGCAGCAGGACTAGCGGGGTAGGCTCGGAGACCCAGTACTTC. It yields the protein CASSRTSGVGSETQYF. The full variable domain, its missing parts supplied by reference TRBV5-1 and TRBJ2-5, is KAGVTQTPRYLIKTRGQQVTLSCSPISGHRSVSWYQQTPGQGLQFLFEYFSETQRNKGNFPGRFSGRQFSNSRSEMNVSTLELGDSALYLCASSRTSGVGSETQYFGPGTRLLVL.

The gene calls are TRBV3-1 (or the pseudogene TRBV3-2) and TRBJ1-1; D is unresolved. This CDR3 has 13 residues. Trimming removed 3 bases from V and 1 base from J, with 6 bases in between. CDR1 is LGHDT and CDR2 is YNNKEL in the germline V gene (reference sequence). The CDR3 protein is CASSQKRNTEAFF. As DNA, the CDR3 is TGTGCCAGCAGCCAGAAGAGGAACACTGAAGCTTTCTTT.

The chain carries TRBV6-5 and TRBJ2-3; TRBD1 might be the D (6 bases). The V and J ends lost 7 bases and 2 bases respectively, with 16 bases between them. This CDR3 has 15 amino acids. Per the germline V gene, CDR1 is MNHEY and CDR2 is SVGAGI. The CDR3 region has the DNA TGTGCCAGCACCATGTTCCGGACAGACACAGATACGCAGTATTTT. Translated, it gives CASTMFRTDTDTQYF.

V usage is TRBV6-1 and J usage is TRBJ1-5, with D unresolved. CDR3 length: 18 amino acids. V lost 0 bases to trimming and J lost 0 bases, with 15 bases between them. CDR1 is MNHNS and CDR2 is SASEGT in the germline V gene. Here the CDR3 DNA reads TGTGCCAGCAGTGAAGCGCCGGTACAGCCATATAGCAATCAGCCCCAGCATTTT. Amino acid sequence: CASSEAPVQPYSNQPQHF.

CDR3 sequence: CASSLDTLRTF. Here the CDR3 DNA reads TGTGCCAGTAGTCTTGACACACTAAGGACCTTC. J is TRBJ1-2 and V is TRBV19; D not certain. V gave up 5 bases and J gave up 14 bases, with 15 bases separating them. Germline CDR1 reads LNHDA; CDR2 reads SQIVND (reference sequence). The CDR3 covers 11 residues. Full variable domain (missing parts from reference TRBV19 and TRBJ1-2): DGGITQSPKYLFRKEGQNVTLSCEQNLNHDAMYWYRQDPGQGLRLIYYSQIVNDFQKGDIAEGYSVSREKKESFPLTVTSAQKNPTAFYLCASSLDTLRTFGSGTRLTVV.

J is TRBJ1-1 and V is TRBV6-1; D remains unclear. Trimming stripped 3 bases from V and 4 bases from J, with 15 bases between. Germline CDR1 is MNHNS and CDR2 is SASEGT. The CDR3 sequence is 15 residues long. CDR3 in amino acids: CASSEWFAKTTEAFF. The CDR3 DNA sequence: TGTGCCAGCAGTGAGTGGTTTGCTAAGACCACTGAAGCTTTCTTT.

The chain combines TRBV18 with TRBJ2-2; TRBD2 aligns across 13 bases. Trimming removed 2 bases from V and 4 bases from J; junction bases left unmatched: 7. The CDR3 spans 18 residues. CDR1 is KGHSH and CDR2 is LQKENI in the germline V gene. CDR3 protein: CASSPRTSGSSVTGELFF. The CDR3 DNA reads TGTGCCAGCTCACCAAGGACTAGCGGGAGTTCGGTCACCGGGGAGCTGTTTTTT.

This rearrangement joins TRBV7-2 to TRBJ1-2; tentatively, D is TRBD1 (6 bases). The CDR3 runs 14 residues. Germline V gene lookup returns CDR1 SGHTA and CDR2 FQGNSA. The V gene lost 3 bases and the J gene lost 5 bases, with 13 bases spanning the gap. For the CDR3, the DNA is TGTGCCAGCAGCTTTGACAGGTCGGTTTATGGCTACACCTTC. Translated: CASSFDRSVYGYTF.

The CDR3 region is CATSDLTSGSSYNEQFF. The CDR3 DNA sequence: TGTGCCACCAGTGATTTGACTAGCGGGAGCTCCTACAATGAGCAGTTCTTC. The chain combines TRBV24-1 with TRBJ2-1; 11 positions agree with TRBD2. Germline V lookup: CDR1 KGHDR, CDR2 SFDVKD. The CDR3 is made up of 17 amino acids. J gave up 0 bases and V 0 bases, and 0 bases lay outside the gene matches.

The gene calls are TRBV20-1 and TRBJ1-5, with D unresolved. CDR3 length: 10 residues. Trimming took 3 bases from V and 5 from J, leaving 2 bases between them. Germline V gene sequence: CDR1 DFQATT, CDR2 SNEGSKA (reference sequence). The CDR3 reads CSASDQPQHF. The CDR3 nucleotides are TGCAGTGCTAGTGATCAGCCCCAGCATTTT.

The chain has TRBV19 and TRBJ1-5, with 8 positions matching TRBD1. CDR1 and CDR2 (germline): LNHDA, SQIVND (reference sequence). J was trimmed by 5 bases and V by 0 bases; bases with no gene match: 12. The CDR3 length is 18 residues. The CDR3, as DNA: TGTGCCAGTAGTATAGATCCCCCAGGGACAGGAATTTATCAGCCCCAGCATTTT. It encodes CASSIDPPGTGIYQPQHF.

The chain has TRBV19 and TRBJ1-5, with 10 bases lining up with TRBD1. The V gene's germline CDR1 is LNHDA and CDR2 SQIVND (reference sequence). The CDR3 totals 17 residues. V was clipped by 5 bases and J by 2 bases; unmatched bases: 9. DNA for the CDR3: TGTGCCAGTAGTCTGCGGGACAGGGGAGGCGGCAATCAGCCCCAGCATTTT. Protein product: CASSLRDRGGGNQPQHF.

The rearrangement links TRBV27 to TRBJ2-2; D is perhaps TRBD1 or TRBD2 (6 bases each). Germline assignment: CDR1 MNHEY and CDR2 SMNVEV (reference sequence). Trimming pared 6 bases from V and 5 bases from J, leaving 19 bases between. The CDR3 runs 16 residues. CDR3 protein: CASRQRGVGQTGELFF. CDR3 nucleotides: TGTGCCAGCAGACAGAGGGGGGTGGGTCAGACCGGGGAGCTGTTTTTT.

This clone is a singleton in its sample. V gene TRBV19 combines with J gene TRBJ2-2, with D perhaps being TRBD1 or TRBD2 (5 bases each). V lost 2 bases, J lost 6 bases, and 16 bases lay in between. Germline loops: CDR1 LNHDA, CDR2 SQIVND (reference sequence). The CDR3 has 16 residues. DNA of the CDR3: TGTGCCAGTAGTATAACTGGCCCCTCGGGACCCGGGGAGCTGTTTTTT. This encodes CASSITGPSGPGELFF.

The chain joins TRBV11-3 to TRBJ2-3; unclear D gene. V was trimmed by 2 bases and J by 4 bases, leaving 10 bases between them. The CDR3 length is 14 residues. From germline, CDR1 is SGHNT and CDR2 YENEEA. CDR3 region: CASSLSRFPDTQYF. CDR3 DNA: TGTGCCAGCAGCTTAAGCAGGTTCCCAGATACGCAGTATTTT.

Here the CDR3 reads CASSLENWAKQTQYF. The CDR3 DNA reads as TGTGCCAGCAGCTTAGAAAATTGGGCTAAGCAGACCCAGTACTTC. The chain recombines TRBV7-6 with TRBJ2-5; no firm D call. CDR3 length equals 15 residues. V gave up 1 base and J gave up 6 bases, with 15 bases separating them. CDR1 and CDR2 from the germline V gene are SGHVS and FNYEAQ. The whole variable domain, filled in from reference TRBV7-6 and TRBJ2-5, reads GAGVSQSPRYKVTKRGQDVALRCDPISGHVSLYWYRQALGQGPEFLTYFNYEAQQDKSGLPNDRFSAERPEGSISTLTIQRTEQRDSAMYRCASSLENWAKQTQYFGPGTRLLVL.

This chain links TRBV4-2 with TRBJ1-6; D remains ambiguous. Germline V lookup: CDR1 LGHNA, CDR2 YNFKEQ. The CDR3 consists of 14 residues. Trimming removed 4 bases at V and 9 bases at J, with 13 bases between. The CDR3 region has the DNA TGTGCCAGCAGCCTCAGCAGTTTGACTTCACCCCTCCACTTT. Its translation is CASSLSSLTSPLHF.

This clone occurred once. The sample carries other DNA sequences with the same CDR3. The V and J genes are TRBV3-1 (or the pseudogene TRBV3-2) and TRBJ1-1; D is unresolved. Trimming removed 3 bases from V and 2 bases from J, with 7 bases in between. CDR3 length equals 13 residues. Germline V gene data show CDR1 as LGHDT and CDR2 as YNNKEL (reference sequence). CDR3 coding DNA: TGTGCCAGCAGCCAGGGTGGAAACACTGAAGCTTTCTTT. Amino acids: CASSQGGNTEAFF.

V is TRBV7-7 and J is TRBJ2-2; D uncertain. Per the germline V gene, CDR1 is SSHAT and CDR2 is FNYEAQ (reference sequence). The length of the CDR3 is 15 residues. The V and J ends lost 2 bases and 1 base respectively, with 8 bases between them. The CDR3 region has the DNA TGTGCCAGCAGCTTAAGCACTTTGAACACCGGGGAGCTGTTTTTT. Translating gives CASSLSTLNTGELFF.

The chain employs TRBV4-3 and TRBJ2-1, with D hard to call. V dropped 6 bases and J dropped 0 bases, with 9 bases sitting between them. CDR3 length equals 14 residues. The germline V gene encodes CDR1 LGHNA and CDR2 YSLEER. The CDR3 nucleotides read TGCGCCAGCAGAGAGGAGAGCTCCTACAATGAGCAGTTCTTC. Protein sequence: CASREESSYNEQFF.

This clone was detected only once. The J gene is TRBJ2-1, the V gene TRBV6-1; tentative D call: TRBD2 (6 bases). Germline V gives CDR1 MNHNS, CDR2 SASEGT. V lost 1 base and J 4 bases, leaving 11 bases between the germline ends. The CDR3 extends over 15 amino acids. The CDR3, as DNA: TGTGCCAGCAGTGAAGGTAGCGGAGCTTACAATGAGCAGTTCTTC. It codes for CASSEGSGAYNEQFF.

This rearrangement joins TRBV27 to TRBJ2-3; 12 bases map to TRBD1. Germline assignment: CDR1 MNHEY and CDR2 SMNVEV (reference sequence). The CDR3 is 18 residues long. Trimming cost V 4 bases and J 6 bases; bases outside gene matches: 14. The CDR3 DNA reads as TGTGCCAGCAGTTACGTGGCCCGGGACAGGGGGCGAAGGGATACGCAGTATTTT. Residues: CASSYVARDRGRRDTQYF.

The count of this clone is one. CDR3 region: CASSLEPVANYGYTF. For the CDR3, the DNA is TGCGCCAGCAGCTTGGAGCCAGTAGCCAACTATGGCTACACCTTC. The chain is built from TRBV5-1 and TRBJ1-2; D remains ambiguous. CDR1 and CDR2 (germline): SGHRS, YFSETQ. Trimming removed 0 bases at V and 2 bases at J, with 11 bases between. The CDR3 is made up of 15 amino acids.

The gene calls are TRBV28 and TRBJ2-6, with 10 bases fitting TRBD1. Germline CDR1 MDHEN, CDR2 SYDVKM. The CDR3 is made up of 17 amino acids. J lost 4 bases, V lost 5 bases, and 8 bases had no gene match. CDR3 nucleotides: TGTGCCAGCAGTCTTCGACAGGGGGCGAGCGGGGCCAACGTCCTGACTTTC. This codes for CASSLRQGASGANVLTF.

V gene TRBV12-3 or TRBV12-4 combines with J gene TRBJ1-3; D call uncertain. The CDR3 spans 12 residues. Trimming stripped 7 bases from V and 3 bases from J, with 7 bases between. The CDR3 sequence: CASTLGGNTIYF. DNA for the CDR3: TGTGCCAGCACCCTCGGTGGAAACACCATATATTTT.

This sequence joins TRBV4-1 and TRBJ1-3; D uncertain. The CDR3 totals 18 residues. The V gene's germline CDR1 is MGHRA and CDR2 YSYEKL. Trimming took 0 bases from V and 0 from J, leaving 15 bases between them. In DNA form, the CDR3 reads TGCGCCAGCAGCCAAGAGGGATCACCACCGAGCTCTGGAAACACCATATATTTT. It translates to CASSQEGSPPSSGNTIYF.

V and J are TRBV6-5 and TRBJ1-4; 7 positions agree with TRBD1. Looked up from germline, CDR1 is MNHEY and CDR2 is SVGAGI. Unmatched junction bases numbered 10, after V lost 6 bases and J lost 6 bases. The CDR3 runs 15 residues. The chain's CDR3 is CASSLQTGRYEKLFF. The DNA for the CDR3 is TGTGCCAGCAGCCTTCAGACAGGGAGATATGAAAAACTGTTTTTT.

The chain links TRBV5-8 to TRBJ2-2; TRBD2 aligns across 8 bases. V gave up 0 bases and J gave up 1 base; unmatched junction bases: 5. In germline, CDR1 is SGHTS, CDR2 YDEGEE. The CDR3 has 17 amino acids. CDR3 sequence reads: CASSLGLSGRNTGELFF. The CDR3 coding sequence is TGTGCCAGCAGCTTGGGACTGAGCGGGAGGAACACCGGGGAGCTGTTTTTT.